The 26 T cell receptor beta chains below all came from one sample that was sequenced in a study of shared clonotypes between healthy human individuals. Method: immunoSEQ multiplex PCR; TCRdb's copy keeps in-frame clones and lacks some. Of almost 750,000 clones in the sample, roughly 72% were seen once. Sequencing input: memory CD4+ T cells sorted from blood. The subset was: CD45RA-negative fraction. Receptor source: a woman under 40 in good health.

Details on this clone: Other nucleotide sequences from this sample produce the same CDR3. This chain joins TRBV7-3 and TRBJ1-2; D uncertain. CDR1 and CDR2 from the germline V gene are SGHTA and FQGTGA. There are 14 residues in the CDR3. V lost 1 base and J lost 5, with 11 bases in between. The CDR3 DNA follows: TGTGCCAGCAGCTTAAGCGCAGGTCCTTATGGCTACACCTTC. It yields the protein CASSLSAGPYGYTF.

The chain couples TRBV7-3 to TRBJ2-2; 8 bases agree with TRBD1. V shed 7 bases, J shed 4 bases, and the junction held 5 bases outside the gene matches. CDR3 size: 14 residues. Looked up from germline, CDR1 is SGHTA and CDR2 is FQGTGA. CDR3 in DNA: TGTGCCAGCACCCCACAGGGGGGCACCGGGGAGCTGTTTTTT. Translated: CASTPQGGTGELFF.

This clone was picked up many times. The chain is built from TRBV15 and TRBJ2-5, with 9 bases fitting TRBD1. The V gene's germline CDR1 is LNHNV and CDR2 YYDKDF (reference sequence). CDR3 length: 16 amino acids. J gave up 4 bases and V 3 bases, and 9 bases lay outside the gene matches. The CDR3 sequence: CATSSEGGTGPETQYF. CDR3 nucleotide sequence: TGTGCCACCAGCAGTGAGGGGGGGACAGGGCCAGAGACCCAGTACTTC. The whole variable domain, remainder taken from reference TRBV15 and TRBJ2-5, is DAMVIQNPRYQVTQFGKPVTLSCSQTLNHNVMYWYQQKSSQAPKLLFHYYDKDFNNEADTPDNFQSRRPNTSFCFLDIRSPGLGDTAMYLCATSSEGGTGPETQYFGPGTRLLVL.

In its sample, this clone was seen a few times. The V and J genes are TRBV10-3 and TRBJ2-1; 11 bases match TRBD2. The CDR3 is made up of 14 amino acids. Per the germline V gene, CDR1 is ENHRY and CDR2 is SYGVKD. V dropped 4 bases and J dropped 5; count of bases not matched to a gene: 1. CDR3 in DNA: TGTGCCATCAGTGGGGGACTAGCGGACAATGAGCAGTTCTTC. This sequence encodes CAISGGLADNEQFF.

On this clone itself: A much larger clone lies a single base off, so this may be a read error. This sequence joins TRBV11-2 and TRBJ2-1, with no clear D. With 5 bases removed from V and 5 bases from J, the gap between germline ends came to 4 bases. Germline V gene data show CDR1 as SGHAT and CDR2 as FQNNGV. This CDR3 comprises 11 residues. The DNA for the CDR3 is TGTGCCAGCAGCAACCACAATGAGCAGTTCTTC. Translation gives CASSNHNEQFF.

The chain recombines TRBV9 with TRBJ2-1; D is undetermined. V was pared by 0 bases and J by 5 bases, with 12 bases between. The germline V gene encodes CDR1 SGDLS and CDR2 YYNGEE. The length of the CDR3 is 15 residues. The CDR3 here is CASSVVSTPNNEQFF. In nucleotides, the CDR3 is TGTGCCAGCAGCGTAGTGAGTACTCCCAACAATGAGCAGTTCTTC.

This clone has more than one count but fewer than ten. CDR3 region: CASRRDTNTGELFF. In DNA form, the CDR3 reads TGTGCCAGCAGACGGGACACCAACACCGGGGAGCTGTTTTTT. This chain uses TRBV14 with TRBJ2-2; TRBD1 is a possible D gene (6 bases). CDR3 size: 14 residues. Looked up from germline, CDR1 is SGHDN and CDR2 is FVKESK. V was shortened by 6 bases and J by 2 bases, with 10 bases between the two germline ends. Full variable domain (rest looked up from reference TRBV14 and TRBJ2-2): EAGVTQFPSHSVIEKGQTVTLRCDPISGHDNLYWYRRVMGKEIKFLLHFVKESKQDESGMPNNRFLAERTGGTYSTLKVQPAELEDSGVYFCASRRDTNTGELFFGEGSRLTVL.

This clone showed up just a few times. This chain connects TRBV15 to TRBJ2-2; D gene unclear. The germline V and J ends were trimmed by 0 bases and 5 bases, with 4 bases remaining between them. The CDR3 is 13 residues long. Germline-derived CDR1 and CDR2 are LNHNV and YYDKDF (reference sequence). CDR3 nucleotides: TGTGCCACCAGCAGAGAGTTGACCGGGGAGCTGTTTTTT. This gives the protein CATSRELTGELFF.

This rearrangement joins TRBV7-9 to TRBJ1-1, with 9 bases matching TRBD1. CDR3 size: 15 residues. Losses at the gene ends were 5 bases for V and 7 bases for J; bases not matched to a gene: 11. Looked up from germline, CDR1 is SEHNR and CDR2 is FQNEAQ (reference sequence). The CDR3 nucleotides read TGTGCCAGCAGCCTGATTACAGGGGGCGTGGATGAAGCTTTCTTT. Protein product: CASSLITGGVDEAFF.

This chain connects TRBV4-1 to TRBJ2-7; D possibly uses TRBD1 or TRBD2 (5 bases each). The V end was cut by 3 bases, the J end by 8 bases, with 20 bases between. CDR1 MGHRA and CDR2 YSYEKL come from the germline V gene. The CDR3 spans 15 residues. The CDR3: CASSQEDTGPLQQYF. The CDR3 bases are TGCGCCAGCAGCCAGGAAGATACGGGACCCCTGCAGCAGTACTTC.

This clone was found a few times. Other DNA sequences from this sample encode an identical CDR3 as well. The V gene is TRBV7-2, the J gene TRBJ1-5; a weak D match, TRBD1 (6 bases). V lost 3 bases and J lost 0, with 9 bases in between. The CDR3 has 15 amino acids. The germline CDR1 and CDR2 sequences are SGHTA and FQGNSA. CDR3 nucleotides: TGTGCCAGCAGCTTGGACAGCCTTAGCAATCAGCCCCAGCATTTT. It yields the protein CASSLDSLSNQPQHF.

This clone was picked up one time. The chain joins TRBV5-1 to TRBJ2-1, with 7 bases fitting TRBD2. In germline, CDR1 is SGHRS, CDR2 YFSETQ. The J segment lost 7 bases and the V segment lost 4 bases, leaving 5 bases of the junction unmatched. The CDR3 consists of 13 residues. DNA of the CDR3: TGCGCCAGCAGCGTGCAGGGAGGGAATGAGCAGTTCTTC. It specifies CASSVQGGNEQFF.

This chain links TRBV27 with TRBJ2-5, with 8 nucleotides matching TRBD2. The CDR3 is 16 amino acids. The V and J ends lost 4 bases and 3 bases, in that order; junction bases with no gene match: 10. Germline V lookup: CDR1 MNHEY, CDR2 SMNVEV (reference sequence). CDR3 nucleotides: TGTGCCAGCAGTTCCTCCGGGACTAGGATGAAAGAGACCCAGTACTTC. This gives the protein CASSSSGTRMKETQYF.

This clone was detected only a few times. The rearrangement uses TRBV5-6 and TRBJ1-3; D gene ambiguous. From germline, CDR1 is SGHDT and CDR2 YYEEEE. The V end lost 4 bases, the J end lost 1 base, and 18 bases lay between the germline ends. The CDR3 consists of 17 residues. CDR3 coding DNA: TGTGCCAGCAGCGCCGTCACAGAACGCAAATCTGGAAACACCATATATTTT. The encoded protein is CASSAVTERKSGNTIYF.

The chain uses TRBV5-1 and TRBJ2-7; possibly TRBD2 for D (6 bases). Trimming took off 2 bases at V and 4 bases at J, with 22 bases between the two ends. This CDR3 spans 17 amino acids. The germline V gene encodes CDR1 SGHRS and CDR2 YFSETQ. The CDR3 DNA follows: TGCGCCAGCAGCTTAGCTCCCCCGAGGGATGGGGGGTACGAGCAGTACTTC. Its protein is CASSLAPPRDGGYEQYF.

J is TRBJ2-7 and V is TRBV4-2, with D unclear. Per germline, CDR1 LGHNA and CDR2 YNFKEQ. CDR3 length: 15 residues. The germline V and J ends were trimmed by 4 bases and 3 bases, with 16 bases remaining between them. CDR3 in DNA: TGTGCCAGCAGCCGAACGAGGACGGACCGCTACGAGCAGTACTTC. Translation gives CASSRTRTDRYEQYF.

This clone was observed a handful of times. The V and J genes are TRBV19 and TRBJ2-1; tentatively, D is TRBD2 (7 bases). V was clipped by 5 bases and J by 0 bases, with 17 bases between them. The CDR3 has 17 residues. Germline loops: CDR1 LNHDA, CDR2 SQIVND (reference sequence). The CDR3 DNA follows: TGTGCCAGTAGTGTCCTCGGCGGGGGCCGCTCCTACAATGAGCAGTTCTTC. This sequence encodes CASSVLGGGRSYNEQFF. Filled out from reference TRBV19 and TRBJ2-1, the complete variable domain reads DGGITQSPKYLFRKEGQNVTLSCEQNLNHDAMYWYRQDPGQGLRLIYYSQIVNDFQKGDIAEGYSVSREKKESFPLTVTSAQKNPTAFYLCASSVLGGGRSYNEQFFGPGTRLTVL.

The gene calls are TRBV10-3 and TRBJ2-5, with TRBD2 matching 11 bases. Germline V lookup: CDR1 ENHRY, CDR2 SYGVKD. The CDR3 covers 15 residues. With 6 bases clipped from V and 4 bases from J, the junction kept 7 bases outside the gene matches. The CDR3 DNA is TGTGCCATCAGCCAAACTAGCGGGAGTTCAGAGACCCAGTACTTC. Translation gives CAISQTSGSSETQYF.

This chain uses TRBV2 with TRBJ2-1; 10 nucleotides match TRBD2. With 8 bases clipped from V and 9 bases from J, the junction kept 10 bases outside the gene matches. The CDR3 runs to 14 residues. Germline CDR1 and CDR2: SNHLY and FYNNEI. The CDR3 is CASQLLAGVPEQFF. The CDR3 region has the DNA TGTGCCAGCCAATTGCTAGCGGGAGTTCCTGAGCAGTTCTTC.

The chain employs TRBV29-1 and TRBJ1-2; D possibly corresponds to TRBD1 (5 bases). Germline V lookup: CDR1 SQVTM, CDR2 ANQGSEA. V was cut by 3 bases and J by 7 bases, with 12 bases left in between. The CDR3 totals 12 residues. CDR3 nucleotide sequence: TGCAGCGTTGAGGGTGCGGGGACTGGCTACACCTTC. It encodes CSVEGAGTGYTF.

The chain joins TRBV13 to TRBJ2-7; 12 nucleotides match TRBD2. The germline CDR1 and CDR2 sequences are PRHDT and FYEKMQ (reference sequence). This CDR3 spans 19 amino acids. V trimming: 5 bases; J trimming: 1 base; junction bases outside the gene matches: 15. CDR3 DNA: TGTGCCAGCAGCCCACCGGGACTAGCGGGTCGACCTAGTTCCTACGAGCAGTACTTC. Protein: CASSPPGLAGRPSSYEQYF.

V is TRBV30 and J is TRBJ2-2; D unclear. CDR1 is GTSNPN and CDR2 is SVGIG in the germline V gene (reference sequence). V shed 0 bases and J shed 4 bases, with 6 bases lying between them. The CDR3 extends over 13 amino acids. The CDR3 DNA sequence: TGTGCCTGGAGTGTAATTTCCACCGGGGAGCTGTTTTTT. Its protein is CAWSVISTGELFF.

CDR3 loop: CASSPSLESTQYF. The CDR3 DNA follows: TGTGCCAGCTCACCCTCGCTAGAGTCGACCCAGTACTTC. The chain joins TRBV18 to TRBJ2-5; D gene unclear. Germline V lookup: CDR1 KGHSH, CDR2 LQKENI. The CDR3 runs 13 residues. V was shortened by 3 bases and J by 7 bases, with 12 bases between the two germline ends.

The chain recombines TRBV18 with TRBJ1-3; maybe TRBD1 (5 bases). CDR3 length equals 16 residues. The germline V and J ends were trimmed by 2 bases and 0 bases, with 11 bases remaining between them. Germline assignment: CDR1 KGHSH and CDR2 LQKENI. CDR3: CASSPSPGPSGNTIYF. The CDR3 DNA reads TGTGCCAGCTCACCAAGCCCGGGACCCTCTGGAAACACCATATATTTT.

This chain uses TRBV7-2 with TRBJ2-7; D unresolved. This CDR3 is built from 12 residues. Germline V lookup: CDR1 SGHTA, CDR2 FQGNSA. V was shortened by 2 bases and J by 6 bases, with 8 bases between the two germline ends. CDR3 coding DNA: TGTGCCAGCAGCTTAAACAGAATCGAGCAGTACTTC. Translated: CASSLNRIEQYF.

The V call is TRBV30, the J call TRBJ1-3, with a weak D call TRBD1 (6 bases). This CDR3 contains 14 residues. Germline V gene sequence: CDR1 GTSNPN, CDR2 SVGIG (reference sequence). Trimming took 5 bases from V and 0 from J, leaving 11 bases between them. CDR3 amino acids: CAWGGHNSGNTIYF. The CDR3, as DNA: TGTGCCTGGGGGGGACATAACTCTGGAAACACCATATATTTT.